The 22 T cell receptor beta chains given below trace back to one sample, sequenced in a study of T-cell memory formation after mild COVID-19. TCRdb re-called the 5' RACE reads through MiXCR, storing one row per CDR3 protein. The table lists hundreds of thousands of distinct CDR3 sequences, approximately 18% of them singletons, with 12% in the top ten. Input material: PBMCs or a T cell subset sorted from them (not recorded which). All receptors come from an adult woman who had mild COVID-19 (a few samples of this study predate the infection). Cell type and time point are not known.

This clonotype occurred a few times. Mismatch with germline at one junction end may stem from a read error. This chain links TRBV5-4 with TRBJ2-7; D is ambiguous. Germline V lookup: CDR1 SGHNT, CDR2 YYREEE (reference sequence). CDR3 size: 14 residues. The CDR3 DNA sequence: TGTGCCAGCAGCCAAGGACCCGCCTCCTCCGAGCAGTACTTC. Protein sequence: CASSQGPASSEQYF.

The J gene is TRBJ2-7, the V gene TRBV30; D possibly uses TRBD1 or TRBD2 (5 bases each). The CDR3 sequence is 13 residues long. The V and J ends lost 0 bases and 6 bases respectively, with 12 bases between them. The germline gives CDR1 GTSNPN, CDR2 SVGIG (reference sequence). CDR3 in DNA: TGTGCCTGGAGTGTACTTGGGGGTCGCGAGCAGTACTTC. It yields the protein CAWSVLGGREQYF. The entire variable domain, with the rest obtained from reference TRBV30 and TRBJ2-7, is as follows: SQTIHQWPATLVQPVGSPLSLECTVEGTSNPNLYWYRQAAGRGLQLLFYSVGIGQISSEVPQNLSASRPQDRQFILSSKKLLLSDSGFYLCAWSVLGGREQYFGPGTRLTVT.

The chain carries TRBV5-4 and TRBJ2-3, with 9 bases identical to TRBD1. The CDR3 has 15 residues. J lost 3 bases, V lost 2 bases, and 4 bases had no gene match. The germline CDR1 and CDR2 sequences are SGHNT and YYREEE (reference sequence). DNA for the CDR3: TGTGCCAGCAGCTTCCCTGGACAGGGGACAGATACGCAGTATTTT. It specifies CASSFPGQGTDTQYF. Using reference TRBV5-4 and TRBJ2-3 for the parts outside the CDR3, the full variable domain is ETGVTQSPTHLIKTRGQQVTLRCSSQSGHNTVSWYQQALGQGPQFIFQYYREEENGRGNFPPRFSGLQFPNYSSELNVNALELDDSALYLCASSFPGQGTDTQYFGPGTRLTVL.

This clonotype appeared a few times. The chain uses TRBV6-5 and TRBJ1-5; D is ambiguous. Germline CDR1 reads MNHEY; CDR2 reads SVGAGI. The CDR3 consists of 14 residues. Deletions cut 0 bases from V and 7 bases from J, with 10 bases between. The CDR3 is CASSYSSEGQPQHF. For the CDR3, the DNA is TGTGCCAGCAGTTACTCGAGTGAGGGACAGCCCCAGCATTTT.

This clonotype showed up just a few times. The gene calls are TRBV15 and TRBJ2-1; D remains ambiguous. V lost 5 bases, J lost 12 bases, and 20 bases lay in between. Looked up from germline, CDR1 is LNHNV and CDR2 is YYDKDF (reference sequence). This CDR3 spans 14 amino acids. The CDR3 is CATSAQYGPNGQFF. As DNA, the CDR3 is TGTGCCACCAGCGCCCAATACGGACCTAACGGGCAGTTCTTC.

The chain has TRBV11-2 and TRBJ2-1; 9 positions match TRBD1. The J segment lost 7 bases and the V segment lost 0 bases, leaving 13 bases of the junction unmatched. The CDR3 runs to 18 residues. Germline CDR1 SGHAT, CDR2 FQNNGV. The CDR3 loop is CASSLEPGTGFGVNEQFF. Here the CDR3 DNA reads TGTGCCAGCAGCTTAGAGCCGGGGACAGGGTTCGGCGTGAATGAGCAGTTCTTC.

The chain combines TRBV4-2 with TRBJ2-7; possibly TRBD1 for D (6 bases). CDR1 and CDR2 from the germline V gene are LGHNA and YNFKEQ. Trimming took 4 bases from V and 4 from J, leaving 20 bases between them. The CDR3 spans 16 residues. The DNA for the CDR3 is TGTGCCAGCAGCCCATTAGGGGGTAGTATGGTGTACGAGCAGTACTTC. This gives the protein CASSPLGGSMVYEQYF.

CDR3 DNA: TGTGCCAGCAGTTACTCCACAGGCTACGAGCAGTACTTC. Its protein product is CASSYSTGYEQYF. This sequence joins TRBV6-2 or TRBV6-3 and TRBJ2-7; possible D gene TRBD1, 5 bases. CDR1 and CDR2 (germline): MNHEY, SVGEGT. The CDR3 consists of 13 residues. Between the trimmed V and J ends, which lost 0 bases and 3 bases, there was a span of 6 bases.

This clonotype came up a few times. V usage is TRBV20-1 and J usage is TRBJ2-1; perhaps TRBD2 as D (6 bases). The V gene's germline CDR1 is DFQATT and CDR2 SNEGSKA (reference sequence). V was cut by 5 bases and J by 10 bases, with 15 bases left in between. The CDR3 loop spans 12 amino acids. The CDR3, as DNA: TGCAGTGCTCCCAAGGGAGGTCAAGAGCAGTTCTTC. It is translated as CSAPKGGQEQFF.

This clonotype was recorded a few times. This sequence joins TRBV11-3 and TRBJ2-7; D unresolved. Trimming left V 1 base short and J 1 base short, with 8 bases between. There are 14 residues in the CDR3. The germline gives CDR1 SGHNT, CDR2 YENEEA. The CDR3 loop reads CASSLVSTSYEQYF. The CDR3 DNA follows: TGTGCCAGCAGCTTAGTTTCTACATCCTACGAGCAGTACTTC.

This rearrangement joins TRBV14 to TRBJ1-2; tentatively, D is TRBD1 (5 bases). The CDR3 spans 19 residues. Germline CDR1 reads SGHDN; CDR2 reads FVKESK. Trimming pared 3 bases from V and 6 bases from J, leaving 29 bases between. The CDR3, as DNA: TGTGCCAGCAGCCATTCCGTATTGGGCCCGTGGGGGGAAATGGATGGCTACACCTTC. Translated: CASSHSVLGPWGEMDGYTF.

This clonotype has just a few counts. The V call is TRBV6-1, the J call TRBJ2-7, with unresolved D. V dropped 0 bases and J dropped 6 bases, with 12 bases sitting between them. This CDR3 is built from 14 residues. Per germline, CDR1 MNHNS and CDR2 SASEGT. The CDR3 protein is CASSEALGSAEQYF. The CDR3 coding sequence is TGTGCCAGCAGTGAAGCGCTGGGATCCGCCGAGCAGTACTTC.

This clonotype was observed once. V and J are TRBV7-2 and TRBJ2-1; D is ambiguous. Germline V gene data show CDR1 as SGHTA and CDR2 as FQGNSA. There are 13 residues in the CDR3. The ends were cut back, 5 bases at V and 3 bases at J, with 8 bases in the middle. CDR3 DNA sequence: TGTGCCAGCAGCCCTGGGTACTACAATGAGCAGTTCTTC. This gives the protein CASSPGYYNEQFF. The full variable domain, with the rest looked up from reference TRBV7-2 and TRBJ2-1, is GAGVSQSPSNKVTEKGKDVELRCDPISGHTALYWYRQSLGQGLEFLIYFQGNSAPDKSGLPSDRFSAERTGGSVSTLTIQRTQQEDSAVYLCASSPGYYNEQFFGPGTRLTVL.

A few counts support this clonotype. CDR3 sequence reads: CASSLWPTGSEAFF. CDR3 DNA sequence: TGTGCCAGCAGTTTATGGCCCACAGGGTCTGAAGCTTTCTTT. The gene calls are TRBV27 and TRBJ1-1; perhaps TRBD1 as D (6 bases). Germline CDR1 MNHEY, CDR2 SMNVEV (reference sequence). V shed 1 base and J shed 6 bases, with 12 bases lying between them. CDR3 length: 14 residues.

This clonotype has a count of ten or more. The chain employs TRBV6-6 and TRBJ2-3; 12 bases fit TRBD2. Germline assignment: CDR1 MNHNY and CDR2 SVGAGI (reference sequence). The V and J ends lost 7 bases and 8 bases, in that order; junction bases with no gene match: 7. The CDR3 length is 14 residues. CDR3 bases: TGTGCCAGCACTCTAGCGGGAGGGCTGGGTACGCAGTATTTT. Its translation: CASTLAGGLGTQYF.

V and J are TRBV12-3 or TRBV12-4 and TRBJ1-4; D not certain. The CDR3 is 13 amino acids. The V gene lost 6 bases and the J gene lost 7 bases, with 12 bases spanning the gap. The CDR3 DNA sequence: TGTGCCAGCAGGTTGGGGTGGAGTGAAAAACTGTTTTTT. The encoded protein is CASRLGWSEKLFF.

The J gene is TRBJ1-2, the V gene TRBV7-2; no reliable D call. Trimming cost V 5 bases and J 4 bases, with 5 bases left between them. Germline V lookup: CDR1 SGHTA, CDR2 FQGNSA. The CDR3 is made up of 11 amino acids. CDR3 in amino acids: CASSRSYGYTF. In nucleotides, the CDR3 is TGTGCCAGCAGCAGGTCCTATGGCTACACCTTC.

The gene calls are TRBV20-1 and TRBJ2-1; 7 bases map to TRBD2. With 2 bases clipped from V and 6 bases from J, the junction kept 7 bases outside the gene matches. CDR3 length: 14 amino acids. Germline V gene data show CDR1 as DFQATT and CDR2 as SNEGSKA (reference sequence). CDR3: CSARLWGGSNEQFF. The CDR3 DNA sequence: TGCAGTGCTAGACTTTGGGGCGGGAGCAATGAGCAGTTCTTC.

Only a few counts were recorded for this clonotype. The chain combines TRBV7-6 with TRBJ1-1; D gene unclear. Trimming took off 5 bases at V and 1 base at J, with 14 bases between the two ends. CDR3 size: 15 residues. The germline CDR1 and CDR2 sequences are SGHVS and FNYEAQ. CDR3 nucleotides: TGTGCCAGCAGCCCCCGCCTTGACGGGAACACTGAAGCTTTCTTT. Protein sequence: CASSPRLDGNTEAFF.

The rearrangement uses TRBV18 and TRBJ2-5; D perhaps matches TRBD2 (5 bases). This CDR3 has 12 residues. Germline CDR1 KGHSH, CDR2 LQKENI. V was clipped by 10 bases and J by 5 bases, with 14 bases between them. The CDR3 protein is CATTAPGETQYF. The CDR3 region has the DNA TGTGCCACCACGGCGCCGGGGGAGACCCAGTACTTC. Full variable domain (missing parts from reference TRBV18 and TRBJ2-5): NAGVMQNPRHLVRRRGQEARLRCSPMKGHSHVYWYRQLPEEGLKFMVYLQKENIIDESGMPKERFSAEFPKEGPSILRIQQVVRGDSAAYFCATTAPGETQYFGPGTRLLVL.

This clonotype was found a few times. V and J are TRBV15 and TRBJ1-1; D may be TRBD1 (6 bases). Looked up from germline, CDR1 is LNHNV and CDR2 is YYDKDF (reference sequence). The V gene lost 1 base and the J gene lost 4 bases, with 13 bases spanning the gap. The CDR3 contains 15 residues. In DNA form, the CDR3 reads TGTGCCACCAGCAGAGTTCGGGGGCCAGGCACTGAAGCTTTCTTT. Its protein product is CATSRVRGPGTEAFF.

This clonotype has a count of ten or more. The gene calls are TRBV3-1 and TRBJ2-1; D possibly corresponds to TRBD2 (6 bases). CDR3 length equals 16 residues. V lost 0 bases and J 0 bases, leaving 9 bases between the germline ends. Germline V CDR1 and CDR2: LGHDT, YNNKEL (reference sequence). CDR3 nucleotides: TGTGCCAGCAGCCAAGACCCCGGGGGCTCCTACAATGAGCAGTTCTTC. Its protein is CASSQDPGGSYNEQFF.